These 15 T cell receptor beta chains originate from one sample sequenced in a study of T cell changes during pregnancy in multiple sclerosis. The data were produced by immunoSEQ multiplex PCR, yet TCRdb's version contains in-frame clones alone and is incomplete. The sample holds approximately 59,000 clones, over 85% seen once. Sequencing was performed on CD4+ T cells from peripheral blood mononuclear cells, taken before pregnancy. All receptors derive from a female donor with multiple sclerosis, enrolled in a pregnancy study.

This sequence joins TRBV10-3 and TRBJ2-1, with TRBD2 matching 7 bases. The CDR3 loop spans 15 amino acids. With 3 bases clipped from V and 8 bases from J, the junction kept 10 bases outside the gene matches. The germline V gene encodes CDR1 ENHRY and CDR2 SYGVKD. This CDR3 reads CAISDHKTSKDEQFF. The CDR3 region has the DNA TGTGCCATCAGTGACCACAAGACTAGCAAAGATGAGCAGTTCTTC.

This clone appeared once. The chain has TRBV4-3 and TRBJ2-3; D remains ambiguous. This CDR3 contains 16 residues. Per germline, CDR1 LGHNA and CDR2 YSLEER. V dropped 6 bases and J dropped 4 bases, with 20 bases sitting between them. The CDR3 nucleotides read TGCGCCAGCAGTACACAACTCTCCGGCCAGGCAGATACGCAGTATTTT. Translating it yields CASSTQLSGQADTQYF.

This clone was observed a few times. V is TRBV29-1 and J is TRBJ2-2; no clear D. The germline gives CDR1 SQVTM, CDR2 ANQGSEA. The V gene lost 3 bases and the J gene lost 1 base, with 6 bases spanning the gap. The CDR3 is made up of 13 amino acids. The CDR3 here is CSVDPVNTGELFF. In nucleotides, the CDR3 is TGCAGCGTTGACCCGGTGAACACCGGGGAGCTGTTTTTT.

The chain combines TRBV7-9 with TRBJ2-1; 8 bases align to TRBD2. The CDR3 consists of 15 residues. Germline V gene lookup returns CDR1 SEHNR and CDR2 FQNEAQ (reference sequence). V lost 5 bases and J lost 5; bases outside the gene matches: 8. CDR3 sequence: CASSPRTSRNNEQFF. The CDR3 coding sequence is TGTGCCAGCAGCCCTAGGACTAGCCGCAACAATGAGCAGTTCTTC. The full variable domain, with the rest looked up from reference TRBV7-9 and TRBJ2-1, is DTGVSQNPRHKITKRGQNVTFRCDPISEHNRLYWYRQTLGQGPEFLTYFQNEAQLEKSRLLSDRFSAERPKGSFSTLEIQRTEQGDSAMYLCASSPRTSRNNEQFFGPGTRLTVL.

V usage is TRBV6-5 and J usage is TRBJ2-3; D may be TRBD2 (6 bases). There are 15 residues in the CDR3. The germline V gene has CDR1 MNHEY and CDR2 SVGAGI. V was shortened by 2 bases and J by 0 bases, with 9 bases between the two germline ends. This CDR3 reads CASSYMGGSTDTQYF. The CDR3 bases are TGTGCCAGCAGTTACATGGGGGGAAGCACAGATACGCAGTATTTT.

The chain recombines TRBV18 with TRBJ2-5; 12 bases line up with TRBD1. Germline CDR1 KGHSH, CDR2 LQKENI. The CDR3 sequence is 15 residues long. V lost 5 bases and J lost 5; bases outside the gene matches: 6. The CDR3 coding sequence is TGTGCCAGCTCATCGGGACAGGGGGCTTTGGAGACCCAGTACTTC. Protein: CASSSGQGALETQYF.

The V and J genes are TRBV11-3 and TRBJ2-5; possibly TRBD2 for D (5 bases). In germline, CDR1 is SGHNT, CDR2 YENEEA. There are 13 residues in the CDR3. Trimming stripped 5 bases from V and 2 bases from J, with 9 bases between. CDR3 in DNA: TGTGCCAGCAGCCTAACTAGTCAAGAGACCCAGTACTTC. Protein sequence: CASSLTSQETQYF.

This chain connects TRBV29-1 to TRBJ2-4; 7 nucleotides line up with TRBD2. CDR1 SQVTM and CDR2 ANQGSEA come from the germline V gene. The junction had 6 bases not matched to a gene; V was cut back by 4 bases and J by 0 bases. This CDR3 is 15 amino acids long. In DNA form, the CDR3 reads TGCAGCGTTGCGACGGGAGGTAGAGCCAAAAACATTCAGTACTTC. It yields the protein CSVATGGRAKNIQYF.

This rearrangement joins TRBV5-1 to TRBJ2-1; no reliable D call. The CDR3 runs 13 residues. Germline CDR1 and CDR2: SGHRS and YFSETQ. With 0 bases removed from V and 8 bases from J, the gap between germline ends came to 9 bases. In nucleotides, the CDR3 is TGCGCCAGCAGCTTGGCAGACCGGGATGAGCAGTTCTTC. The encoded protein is CASSLADRDEQFF.

CDR3 sequence reads: CASSIIGTGKETQYF. In nucleotides, the CDR3 is TGTGCCAGTAGTATAATCGGGACAGGGAAAGAGACCCAGTACTTC. The chain couples TRBV19 to TRBJ2-5; 9 nucleotides agree with TRBD1. CDR1 and CDR2 from the germline V gene are LNHDA and SQIVND (reference sequence). The ends lost 2 bases at V and 3 bases at J; junction bases unmatched: 4. This CDR3 region has 15 residues.

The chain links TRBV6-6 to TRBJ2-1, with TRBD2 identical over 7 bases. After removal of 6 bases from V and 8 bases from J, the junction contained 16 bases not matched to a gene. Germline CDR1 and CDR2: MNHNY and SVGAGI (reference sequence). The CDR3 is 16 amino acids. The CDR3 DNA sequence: TGTGCCAGCAGGGATCGGGGTGGCGGGAGTGCGTATGAGCAGTTCTTC. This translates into CASRDRGGGSAYEQFF.

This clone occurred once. The CDR3 sequence: CASSQEGTRGPYEQYF. The CDR3 region has the DNA TGTGCCAGCAGCCAAGAAGGGACTAGGGGCCCCTACGAGCAGTACTTC. The chain couples TRBV4-2 to TRBJ2-7, with TRBD2 matching 8 bases. Germline-derived CDR1 and CDR2 are LGHNA and YNFKEQ. The CDR3 consists of 16 residues. The V gene end was trimmed by 0 bases and the J gene end by 2 bases; junction bases not matched to a gene: 6.

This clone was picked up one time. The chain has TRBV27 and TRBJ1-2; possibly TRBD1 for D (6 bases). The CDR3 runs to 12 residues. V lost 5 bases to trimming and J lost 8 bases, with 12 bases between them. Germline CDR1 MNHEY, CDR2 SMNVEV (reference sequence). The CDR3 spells CASSTGQRGYTF. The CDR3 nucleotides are TGTGCCAGCAGTACAGGACAGCGAGGCTACACCTTC.

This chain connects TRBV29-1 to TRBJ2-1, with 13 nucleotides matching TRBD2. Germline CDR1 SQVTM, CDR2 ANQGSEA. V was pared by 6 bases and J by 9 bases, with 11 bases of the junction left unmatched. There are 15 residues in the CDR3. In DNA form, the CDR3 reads TGCAGCGTACGGCCCGGGACTAGCGGGACCGTTGAGCAGTTCTTC. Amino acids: CSVRPGTSGTVEQFF.

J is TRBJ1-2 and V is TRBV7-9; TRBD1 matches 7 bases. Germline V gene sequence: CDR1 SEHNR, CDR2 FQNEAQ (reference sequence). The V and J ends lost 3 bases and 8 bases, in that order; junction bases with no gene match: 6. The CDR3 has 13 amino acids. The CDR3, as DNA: TGTGCCAGCAGCTTTGGACAGGAAGGCGGCTACACCTTC. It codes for CASSFGQEGGYTF.